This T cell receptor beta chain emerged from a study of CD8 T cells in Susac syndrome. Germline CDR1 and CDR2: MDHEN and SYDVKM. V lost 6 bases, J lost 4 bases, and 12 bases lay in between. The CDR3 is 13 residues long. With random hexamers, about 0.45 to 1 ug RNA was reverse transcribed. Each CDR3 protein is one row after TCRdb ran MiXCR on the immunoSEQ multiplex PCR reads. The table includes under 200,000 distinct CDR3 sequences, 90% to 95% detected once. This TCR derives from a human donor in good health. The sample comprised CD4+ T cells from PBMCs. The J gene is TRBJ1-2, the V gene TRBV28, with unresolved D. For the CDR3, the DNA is TGTGCCAGCAGCTCCTCTGGCCTCTATGGCTACACCTTC. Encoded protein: CASSSSGLYGYTF.